Described below is a single TCR beta chain sequence and its context. The sample is drawn from a study of blood T cell repertoires in COVID-19. About the research overall: T cells, B-cell-depleted T cells, or PBMCs provided the cDNA or gDNA that served as material.

V was shortened by 5 bases and J by 6 bases, with 13 bases between the two germline ends. The CDR3 runs 14 residues. Germline V gene lookup returns CDR1 SEHNR and CDR2 FQNEAQ (reference sequence). The authors' processing: How many nucleated cells were present was estimated from reference gene primer amplification. Produced via immunoSEQ multiplex PCR; TCRdb's table is partial and in-frame only. V and J calls and clone size are those listed in that table; D and trimming were worked out from the DNA. Here the sample spans roughly 240,000 clones, around 84% being singletons. The sample consisted of peripheral blood. V and J are TRBV7-9 and TRBJ2-2; TRBD1 might be the D (6 bases). The sequence was collected from a man aged 35 to 55 who had recovered from COVID-19. Written as DNA, the CDR3 is TGTGCCAGCAGCCTACGGGCAGGGGCCGGGGAGCTGTTTTTT. It translates to CASSLRAGAGELFF.